This section outlines one TCR beta chain sequence together with its context. Its specificity is unknown. From genomic DNA, two-round multiplex PCR was used to amplify TCR beta CDR3. Initially, in first-round PCR, primers specific to each TRBV and TRBJ gene were used. In TCRdb, the multiplex PCR reads were re-called with MiXCR into one record per CDR3 protein. The sample lists roughly 20,000 distinct CDR3 sequences, around 50% occurring once. The V and J ends lost 5 bases and 4 bases, in that order; junction bases with no gene match: 18. CDR3 length equals 18 residues. Germline V gene sequence: CDR1 DFQATT, CDR2 SNEGSKA (reference sequence). This specimen belongs to a study of prognosis after radiotherapy for stage I lung cancer. For the study at large: None of the non-small cell lung cancer patients was considered medically operable. The tumor was squamous cell carcinoma for roughly seven patients; for roughly 12, it was adenocarcinoma. SBRT radiotherapy comprised 3 to 5 fractions at a biologically effective dose of at least 100 Gy. Findings and limits, study-wide: Gene usage of TRBV and TRBJ reportedly differed between patients with and without metastases.

The source was PBMCs, collected before or after stereotactic body radiation therapy (not recorded which). The chain has TRBV20-1 and TRBJ2-1; 9 bases fit TRBD1. The TCR was taken from a donor over 45 with non-small cell lung cancer. The CDR3 sequence is CSAVGQGSTGVRYNEQFF. The CDR3 DNA reads as TGCAGTGCTGTCGGACAGGGGTCTACTGGGGTCCGATACAATGAGCAGTTCTTC.